The subject of this entry is one T cell receptor (beta chain). This entry comes from a study of blood T cell repertoires in COVID-19. For the study at large: The United States, Italy and Spain supplied acute and convalescent COVID-19 samples. PBMCs, B-cell-depleted T cells, or T cells provided the cDNA or gDNA that made up the material.

In the original processing: Amplification from reference gene primers served as the basis for estimated nucleated cell counts. The table came from immunoSEQ multiplex PCR; TCRdb's copy has only in-frame clones and leaves some out. The V and J calls and clone size were taken over from that table, and D and trimming were inferred from the DNA. Of more than 300,000 clones in the sample, more than 70% were seen once. The length of the CDR3 is 16 residues. Germline V gene sequence: CDR1 SGHTA, CDR2 FQGTGA. Trimming shortened V by 1 base and J by 2 bases, and 14 bases separated the two germline ends. The TCR originated in a woman aged 45-65 years with acute or convalescent COVID-19. Sequences were obtained from peripheral blood. The genes are TRBV7-3 and TRBJ1-1; D uncertain. The CDR3 DNA sequence: TGTGCCAGCAGCTTAAATCCCGCTGACACCAACACTGAAGCTTTCTTT. This translates into CASSLNPADTNTEAFF.